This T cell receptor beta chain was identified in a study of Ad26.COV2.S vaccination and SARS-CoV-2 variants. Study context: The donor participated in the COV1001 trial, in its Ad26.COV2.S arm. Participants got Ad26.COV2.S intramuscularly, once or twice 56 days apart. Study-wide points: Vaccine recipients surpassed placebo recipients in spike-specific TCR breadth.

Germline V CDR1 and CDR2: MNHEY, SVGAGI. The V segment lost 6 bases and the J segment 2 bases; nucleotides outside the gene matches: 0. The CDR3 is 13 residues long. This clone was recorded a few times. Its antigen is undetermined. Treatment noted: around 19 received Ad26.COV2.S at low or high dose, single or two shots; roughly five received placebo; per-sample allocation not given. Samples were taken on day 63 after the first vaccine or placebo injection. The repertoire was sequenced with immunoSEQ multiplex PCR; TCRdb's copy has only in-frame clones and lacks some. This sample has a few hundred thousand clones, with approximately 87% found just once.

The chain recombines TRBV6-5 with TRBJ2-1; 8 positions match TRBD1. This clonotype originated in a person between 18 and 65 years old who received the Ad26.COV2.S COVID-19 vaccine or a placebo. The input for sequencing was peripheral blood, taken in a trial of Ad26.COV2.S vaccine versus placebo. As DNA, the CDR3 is TGTGCCAGCAGGGGACAGGCCTACAATGAGCAGTTCTTC. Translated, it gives CASRGQAYNEQFF.